Listed below are T cell receptor beta chains from one sample, sequenced in a study of T cells in localized non-small cell lung cancer. TCRdb's table, derived via immunoSEQ multiplex PCR, lists solely in-frame clones and lacks some. This sample has roughly 35,000 clones, with 87% found just once. The material was peripheral blood, obtained before any cancer treatment. All receptors derive from a woman between 35 and 75 years old with stage I lung adenocarcinoma. CDR3s include the opening cysteine and the closing phenylalanine or tryptophan. Fields, in order: D gene, J gene, V gene, clone size, CDR3 protein, CDR3 DNA. D genes are given only for firm matches. Size tells how often a clone was seen (once, few, many) or the class of an expanded clone, and some rows leave it out.

NA	TRBJ2-7	TRBV19	NA	CASSTGTGPYEQYF	TGTGCCAGTAGTACGGGGACTGGTCCCTACGAGCAGTACTTC
TRBD1	TRBJ2-5	TRBV19	NA	CASSIGTVKETQYF	TGTGCCAGTAGTATCGGGACAGTCAAAGAGACCCAGTACTTC
TRBD1	TRBJ1-5	TRBV5-1	NA	CATWGQASNQPQHF	TGCGCCACCTGGGGACAGGCTAGCAATCAGCCCCAGCATTTT
NA	TRBJ2-2	TRBV10-1	NA	CASSDSSTGRGSTGELFF	TGCGCCAGCAGTGATAGTTCCACAGGGAGGGGGAGCACCGGGGAGCTGTTTTTT
NA	TRBJ1-1	TRBV30	NA	CASTISTGYTEAFF	TGTGCCTCCACCATATCGACAGGATACACTGAAGCTTTCTTT
NA	TRBJ2-1	TRBV7-8	NA	CASSVDRYNEQFF	TGTGCCAGCAGCGTTGACCGATACAATGAGCAGTTCTTC
NA	TRBJ2-7	TRBV19	NA	CASSIGGSTSYEQYF	TGTGCCAGTAGTATAGGGGGATCAACATCCTACGAGCAGTACTTC
NA	TRBJ2-3	TRBV9	NA	CASSVDTDTQYF	TGTGCCAGCAGCGTAGACACAGATACGCAGTATTTT
NA	TRBJ2-1	TRBV6-6	NA	CASTGNNEQFF	TGTGCCAGTACAGGCAACAATGAGCAGTTCTTC
NA	TRBJ1-1	TRBV6-1	NA	CASRITSATEAFF	TGTGCCAGCAGGATCACTTCAGCCACTGAAGCTTTCTTT
NA	TRBJ2-1	TRBV2	few	CASSGDRTYNEQFF	TGTGCCAGCAGTGGAGATAGGACCTACAATGAGCAGTTCTTC
NA	TRBJ2-1	TRBV10-3	few	CASGRGNEQFF	TGTGCCTCCGGGCGGGGCAATGAGCAGTTCTTC
TRBD1	TRBJ1-6	TRBV5-6	NA	CASSRGTGGSPLHF	TGTGCCAGCAGCCGAGGGACAGGGGGCTCACCCCTCCACTTT
NA	TRBJ1-5	TRBV18	few	CASSPPQGSDQPQHF	TGTGCCAGCTCACCACCGCAGGGTTCGGATCAGCCCCAGCATTTT
NA	TRBJ2-2	TRBV5-1	NA	CASRQATGTGELFF	TGCGCCAGCAGACAGGCGACCGGCACCGGGGAGCTGTTTTTT
NA	TRBJ2-7	TRBV7-2	NA	CASSLGSYTTYEQYF	TGTGCCAGCAGCTTAGGGTCCTACACTACCTACGAGCAGTACTTC
NA	TRBJ2-5	TRBV5-5	NA	CASSPTPGVETQYF	TGTGCCAGCAGCCCGACCCCCGGAGTAGAGACCCAGTACTTC
TRBD1	TRBJ1-5	TRBV4-1	NA	CASSRPGQGNQPQHF	TGCGCCAGCAGCCGCCCAGGACAGGGGAATCAGCCCCAGCATTTT
NA	TRBJ1-1	TRBV5-1	NA	CASSPGRTSNTEAFF	TGCGCCAGCAGCCCCGGGAGGACGTCGAACACTGAAGCTTTCTTT
TRBD2	TRBJ2-1	TRBV7-9	NA	CASSLALAGAYNEQFF	TGTGCCAGCAGCTTAGCCCTAGCGGGTGCTTACAATGAGCAGTTCTTC
NA	TRBJ1-2	TRBV7-9	large	CASRDGLNYGYTF	TGTGCCAGCAGGGACGGTCTTAACTATGGCTACACCTTC
NA	TRBJ1-2	TRBV15	NA	CATSDNSYGYTF	TGTGCCACCAGCGACAACTCTTATGGCTACACCTTC
NA	TRBJ2-6	TRBV5-4	NA	CASSLGGSGANVLTF	TGTGCCAGCAGCTTGGGCGGCTCTGGGGCCAACGTCCTGACTTTC
NA	TRBJ2-2	TRBV11-3	NA	CASSLAGAISGELFF	TGTGCCAGCAGCTTAGCAGGGGCAATCTCCGGGGAGCTGTTTTTT
TRBD1	TRBJ1-5	TRBV5-5	NA	CASSWGQGAHQPQHF	TGTGCCAGCAGCTGGGGACAGGGGGCCCATCAGCCCCAGCATTTT
NA	TRBJ2-5	TRBV2	NA	CASARQETQYF	TGTGCCAGCGCAAGACAAGAGACCCAGTACTTC
NA	TRBJ1-2	TRBV6-1	NA	CASSRDISNYGYTF	TGTGCCAGCAGCAGAGACATATCTAACTATGGCTACACCTTC
NA	TRBJ1-2	TRBV7-9	NA	CASSFGTPRRYGYTF	TGTGCCAGCAGTTTTGGGACCCCTCGGCGCTATGGCTACACCTTC
TRBD2	TRBJ2-5	TRBV11-2	NA	CASSLGRLAGGIETQYF	TGTGCCAGCAGCTTAGGGCGGCTTGCGGGGGGGATAGAGACCCAGTACTTC
NA	TRBJ2-2	TRBV11-2	NA	CASSPSGGYTGELFF	TGTGCCAGCAGCCCTTCGGGGGGCTACACCGGGGAGCTGTTTTTT
TRBD1	TRBJ2-7	TRBV7-3	NA	CASSYGTGTREQYF	TGTGCCAGCAGCTACGGGACAGGGACGAGGGAGCAGTACTTC
NA	TRBJ2-3	TRBV11-1	NA	CASSLDPGGDTQYF	TGTGCCAGCAGCTTAGACCCGGGCGGAGATACGCAGTATTTT
TRBD2	TRBJ2-1	TRBV7-2	NA	CASSSETSGGYNEQFF	TGTGCCAGCAGCTCCGAGACTAGCGGGGGCTACAATGAGCAGTTCTTC
NA	TRBJ1-2	TRBV6-6	NA	CASSYDLRETNYGYTF	TGTGCCAGCAGTTACGATCTCAGGGAAACTAACTATGGCTACACCTTC
TRBD2	TRBJ2-1	TRBV7-2	NA	CASSPRLASGNEQFF	TGTGCCAGCAGCCCCCGACTAGCGTCGGGCAATGAGCAGTTCTTC
NA	TRBJ1-6	TRBV7-2	NA	CASSLLTVGNSPLHF	TGTGCCAGCAGCCTTCTGACTGTAGGTAATTCACCCCTCCACTTT
NA	TRBJ1-1	TRBV11-2	NA	CASSVDLNTEAFF	TGTGCCAGCAGCGTAGACCTGAACACTGAAGCTTTCTTT
NA	TRBJ2-1	TRBV11-2	NA	CASSLEYSYNEQFF	TGTGCCAGCAGCTTAGAATATTCTTACAATGAGCAGTTCTTC
NA	TRBJ2-1	TRBV7-5	NA	CVRSSTGATVGYNEQFF	TGTGTCAGAAGCTCGACAGGGGCCACTGTAGGCTACAATGAGCAGTTCTTC
NA	TRBJ2-5	TRBV5-1	NA	CASSLPDSLGETQYF	TGCGCCAGCAGCTTGCCAGACAGTCTGGGAGAGACCCAGTACTTC
NA	TRBJ1-2	TRBV12-1	NA	CASSLPGRTFRGYTF	TGTGCCAGCAGCTTGCCGGGACGGACCTTCCGTGGCTACACCTTC
TRBD2	TRBJ2-3	TRBV2	NA	CASIGAGGADTQYF	TGTGCCAGCATCGGAGCGGGGGGCGCAGATACGCAGTATTTT
NA	TRBJ2-7	TRBV5-6	NA	CASSFRAAYEQYF	TGTGCCAGCAGCTTTCGGGCCGCCTACGAGCAGTACTTC